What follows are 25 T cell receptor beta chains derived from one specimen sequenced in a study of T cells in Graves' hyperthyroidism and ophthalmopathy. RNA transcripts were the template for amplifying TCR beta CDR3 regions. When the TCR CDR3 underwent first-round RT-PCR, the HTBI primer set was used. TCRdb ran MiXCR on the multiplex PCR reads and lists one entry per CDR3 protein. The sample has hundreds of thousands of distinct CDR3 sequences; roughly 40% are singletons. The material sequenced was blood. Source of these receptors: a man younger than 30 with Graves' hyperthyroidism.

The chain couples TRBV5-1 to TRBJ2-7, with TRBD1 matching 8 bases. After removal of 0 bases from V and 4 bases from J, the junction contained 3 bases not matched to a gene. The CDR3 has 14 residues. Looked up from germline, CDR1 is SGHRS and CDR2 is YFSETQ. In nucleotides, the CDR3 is TGCGCCAGCAGCTTGGGGGACAGGCAATACGAGCAGTACTTC. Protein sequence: CASSLGDRQYEQYF.

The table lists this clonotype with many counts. CDR3: CASSFTGGPNYGYTF. The CDR3 DNA follows: TGTGCCAGCAGCTTCACAGGGGGCCCAAACTATGGCTACACCTTC. The gene calls are TRBV7-3 and TRBJ1-2, with 9 positions matching TRBD1. This CDR3 has 15 residues. Germline V CDR1 and CDR2: SGHTA, FQGTGA. With 3 bases clipped from V and 2 bases from J, the junction kept 4 bases outside the gene matches. The full variable domain, rest sourced from reference TRBV7-3 and TRBJ1-2, is GAGVSQTPSNKVTEKGKYVELRCDPISGHTALYWYRQSLGQGPEFLIYFQGTGAADDSGLPNDRFFAVRPEGSVSTLKIQRTERGDSAVYLCASSFTGGPNYGYTFGSGTRLTVV.

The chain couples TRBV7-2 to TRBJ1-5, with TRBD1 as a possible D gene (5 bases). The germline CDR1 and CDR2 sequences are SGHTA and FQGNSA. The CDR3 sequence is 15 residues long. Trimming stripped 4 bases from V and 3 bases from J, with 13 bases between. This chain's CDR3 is CASSSRGSPNQPQHF. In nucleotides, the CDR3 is TGTGCCAGCAGCTCCCGGGGCAGCCCCAATCAGCCCCAGCATTTT.

For the CDR3, the DNA is TGCAGTGAGAAAGGACTAGCGGGGGCGAGACCCTACGAGCAGTACTTC. It encodes CSEKGLAGARPYEQYF. J is TRBJ2-7 and V is TRBV20-1; 13 bases are a match to TRBD2. V shed 7 bases and J 2 bases; nucleotides not matched to a gene: 11. From germline, CDR1 is DFQATT and CDR2 SNEGSKA (reference sequence). The CDR3 sequence is 16 residues long.

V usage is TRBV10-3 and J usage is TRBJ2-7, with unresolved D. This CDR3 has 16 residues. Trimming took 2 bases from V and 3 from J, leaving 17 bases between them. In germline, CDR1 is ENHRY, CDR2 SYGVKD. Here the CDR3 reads CAISEMDGYTLYEQYF. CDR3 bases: TGTGCCATCAGTGAGATGGACGGGTACACCCTCTACGAGCAGTACTTC.

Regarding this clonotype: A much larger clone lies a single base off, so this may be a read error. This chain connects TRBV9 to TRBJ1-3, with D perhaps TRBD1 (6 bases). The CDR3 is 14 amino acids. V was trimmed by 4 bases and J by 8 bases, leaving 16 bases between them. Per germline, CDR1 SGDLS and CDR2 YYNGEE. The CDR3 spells CASSFLGQSDTIYF. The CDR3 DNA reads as TGTGCCAGCAGCTTCCTCGGACAGTCAGACACCATATATTTT.

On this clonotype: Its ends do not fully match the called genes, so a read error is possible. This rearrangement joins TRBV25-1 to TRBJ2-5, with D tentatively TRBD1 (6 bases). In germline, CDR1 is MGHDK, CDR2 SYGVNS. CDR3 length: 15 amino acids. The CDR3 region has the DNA TGTGCCAGCAGATCCACGAGGGACATCCAAGAGACCCAGTGCTTC. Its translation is CASRSTRDIQETQCF.

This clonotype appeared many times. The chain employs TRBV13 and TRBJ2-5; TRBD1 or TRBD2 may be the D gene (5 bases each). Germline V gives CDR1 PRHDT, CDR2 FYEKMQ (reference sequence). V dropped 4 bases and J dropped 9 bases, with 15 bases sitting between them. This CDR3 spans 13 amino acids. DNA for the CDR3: TGTGCCAGCAGCTCCCTCAGTTTGGGGGCCCAGTACTTC. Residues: CASSSLSLGAQYF.

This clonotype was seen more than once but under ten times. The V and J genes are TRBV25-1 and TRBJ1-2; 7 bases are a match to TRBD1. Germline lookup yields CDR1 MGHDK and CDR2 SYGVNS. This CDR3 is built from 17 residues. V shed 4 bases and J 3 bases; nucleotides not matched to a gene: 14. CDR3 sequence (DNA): TGTGCCAGCAGTGCTCCGCGAGGCGGGACAGTCCACTATGGCTACACCTTC. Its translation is CASSAPRGGTVHYGYTF.

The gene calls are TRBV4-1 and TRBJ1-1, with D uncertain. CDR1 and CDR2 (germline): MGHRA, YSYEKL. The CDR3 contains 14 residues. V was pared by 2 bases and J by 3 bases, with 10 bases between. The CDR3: CASSQPIRYTEAFF. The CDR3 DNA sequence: TGCGCCAGCAGCCAACCCATCAGGTACACTGAAGCTTTCTTT.

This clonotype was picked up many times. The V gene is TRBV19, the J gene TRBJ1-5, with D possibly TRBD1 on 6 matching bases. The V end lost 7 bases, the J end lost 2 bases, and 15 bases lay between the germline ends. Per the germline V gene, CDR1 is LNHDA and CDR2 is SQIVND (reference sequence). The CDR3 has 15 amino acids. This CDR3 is CASTPLGGRNQPQHF. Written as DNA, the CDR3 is TGTGCCAGTACTCCACTGGGGGGGCGCAATCAGCCCCAGCATTTT.

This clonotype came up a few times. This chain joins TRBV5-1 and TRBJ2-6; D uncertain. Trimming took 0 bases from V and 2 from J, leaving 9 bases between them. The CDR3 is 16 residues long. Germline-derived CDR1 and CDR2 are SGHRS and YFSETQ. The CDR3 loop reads CASSLDLDPGANVLTF. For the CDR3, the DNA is TGCGCCAGCAGCTTGGATCTGGATCCTGGGGCCAACGTCCTGACTTTC.

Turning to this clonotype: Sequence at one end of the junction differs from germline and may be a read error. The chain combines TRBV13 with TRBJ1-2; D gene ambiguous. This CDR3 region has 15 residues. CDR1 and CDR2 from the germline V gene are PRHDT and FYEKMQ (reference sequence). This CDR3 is CAGSQDTPTNYGYTF. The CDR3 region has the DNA TGTGCCGGCAGCCAAGATACCCCAACGAACTATGGCTACACCTTC.

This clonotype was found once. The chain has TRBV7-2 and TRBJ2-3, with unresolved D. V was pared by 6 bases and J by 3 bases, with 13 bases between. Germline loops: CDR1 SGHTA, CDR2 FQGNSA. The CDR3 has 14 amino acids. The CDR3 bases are TGTGCCAGCAGTATTGGTCCGGTAACAGATACGCAGTATTTT. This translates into CASSIGPVTDTQYF. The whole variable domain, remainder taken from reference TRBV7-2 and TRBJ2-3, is GAGVSQSPSNKVTEKGKDVELRCDPISGHTALYWYRQSLGQGLEFLIYFQGNSAPDKSGLPSDRFSAERTGGSVSTLTIQRTQQEDSAVYLCASSIGPVTDTQYFGPGTRLTVL.

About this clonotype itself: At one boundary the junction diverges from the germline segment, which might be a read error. CDR3 sequence: CASSEKGVGTQETQCF. Written as DNA, the CDR3 is TGTGCCAGCAGTGAAAAAGGGGTGGGGACCCAAGAGACCCAGTGCTTC. The chain couples TRBV2 to TRBJ2-5; perhaps D is TRBD1 or TRBD2 (5 bases each). The CDR3 sequence is 16 residues long. Germline V gene lookup returns CDR1 SNHLY and CDR2 FYNNEI.

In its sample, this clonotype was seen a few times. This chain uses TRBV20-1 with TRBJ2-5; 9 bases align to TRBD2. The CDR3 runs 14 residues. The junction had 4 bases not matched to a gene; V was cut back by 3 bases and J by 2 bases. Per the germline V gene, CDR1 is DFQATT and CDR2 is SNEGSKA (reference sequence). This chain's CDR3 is CSASLTSGQETQYF. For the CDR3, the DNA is TGCAGTGCTAGTCTCACTAGCGGGCAAGAGACCCAGTACTTC.

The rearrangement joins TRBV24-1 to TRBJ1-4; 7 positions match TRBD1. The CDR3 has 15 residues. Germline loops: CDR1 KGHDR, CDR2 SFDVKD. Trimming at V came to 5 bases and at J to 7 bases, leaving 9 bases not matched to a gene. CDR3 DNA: TGTGCCACCAGTGGGAAGGGGGCGCAGGTTGAAAAACTGTTTTTT. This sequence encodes CATSGKGAQVEKLFF.

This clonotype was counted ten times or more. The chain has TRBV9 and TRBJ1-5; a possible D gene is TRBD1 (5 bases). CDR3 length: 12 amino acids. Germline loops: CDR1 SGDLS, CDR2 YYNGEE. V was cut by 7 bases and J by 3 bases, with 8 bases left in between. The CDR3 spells CASGGVNQPQHF. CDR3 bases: TGTGCCAGCGGGGGAGTCAATCAGCCCCAGCATTTT.

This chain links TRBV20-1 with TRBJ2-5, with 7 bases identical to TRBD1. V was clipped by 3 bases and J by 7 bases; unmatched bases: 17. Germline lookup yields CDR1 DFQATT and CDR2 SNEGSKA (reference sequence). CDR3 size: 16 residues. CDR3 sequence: CSARGPRQGEGLTQYF. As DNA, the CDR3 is TGCAGTGCTAGGGGCCCCCGACAGGGAGAAGGGTTGACCCAGTACTTC.

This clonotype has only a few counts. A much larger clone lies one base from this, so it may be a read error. CDR3 sequence (DNA): TGTGCCAGCAATCCTAGCGGGAGCTACGAGCAGTACTTC. Protein: CASNPSGSYEQYF. The rearrangement uses TRBV5-6 and TRBJ2-7; 10 positions match TRBD2. The length of the CDR3 is 13 residues. CDR1 is SGHDT, CDR2 YYEEEE, per germline. V gave up 6 bases and J gave up 3 bases; unmatched junction bases: 3. Complete variable domain (other parts from reference TRBV5-6 and TRBJ2-7): DAGVTQSPTHLIKTRGQQVTLRCSPKSGHDTVSWYQQALGQGPQFIFQYYEEEERQRGNFPDRFSGHQFPNYSSELNVNALLLGDSALYLCASNPSGSYEQYFGPGTRLTVT.

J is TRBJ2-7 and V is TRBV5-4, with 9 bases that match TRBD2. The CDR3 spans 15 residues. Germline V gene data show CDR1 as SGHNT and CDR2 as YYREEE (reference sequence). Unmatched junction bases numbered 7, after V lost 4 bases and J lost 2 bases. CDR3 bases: TGTGCCAGCAGCCCCAGCGGGGGGACACCCTACGAGCAGTACTTC. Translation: CASSPSGGTPYEQYF.

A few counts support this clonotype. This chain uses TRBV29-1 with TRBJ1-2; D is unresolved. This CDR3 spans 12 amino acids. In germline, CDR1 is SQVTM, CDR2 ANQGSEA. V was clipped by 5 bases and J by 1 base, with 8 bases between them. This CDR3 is CSVLTDNYGYTF. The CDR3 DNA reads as TGCAGCGTTTTGACGGATAACTATGGCTACACCTTC.

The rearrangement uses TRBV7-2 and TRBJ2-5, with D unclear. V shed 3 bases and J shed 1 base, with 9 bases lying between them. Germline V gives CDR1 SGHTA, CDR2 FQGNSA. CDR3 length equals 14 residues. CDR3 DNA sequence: TGTGCCAGCAGCTTCCAGTTCGTCCAAGAGACCCAGTACTTC. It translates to CASSFQFVQETQYF.

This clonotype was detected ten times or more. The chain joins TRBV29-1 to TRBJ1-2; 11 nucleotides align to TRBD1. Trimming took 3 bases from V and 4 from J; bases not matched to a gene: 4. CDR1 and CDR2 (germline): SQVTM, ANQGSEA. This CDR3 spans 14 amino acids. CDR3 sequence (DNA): TGCAGCGTTGAGGACAGGGGGCTGATCTATGGCTACACCTTC. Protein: CSVEDRGLIYGYTF.

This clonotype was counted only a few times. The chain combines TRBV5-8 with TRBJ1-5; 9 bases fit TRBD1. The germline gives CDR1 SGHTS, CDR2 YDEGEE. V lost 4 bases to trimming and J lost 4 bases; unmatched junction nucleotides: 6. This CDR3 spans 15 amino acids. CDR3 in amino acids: CASSDMGQGNQPQHF. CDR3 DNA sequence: TGTGCCAGCAGCGACATGGGACAGGGTAATCAGCCCCAGCATTTT.